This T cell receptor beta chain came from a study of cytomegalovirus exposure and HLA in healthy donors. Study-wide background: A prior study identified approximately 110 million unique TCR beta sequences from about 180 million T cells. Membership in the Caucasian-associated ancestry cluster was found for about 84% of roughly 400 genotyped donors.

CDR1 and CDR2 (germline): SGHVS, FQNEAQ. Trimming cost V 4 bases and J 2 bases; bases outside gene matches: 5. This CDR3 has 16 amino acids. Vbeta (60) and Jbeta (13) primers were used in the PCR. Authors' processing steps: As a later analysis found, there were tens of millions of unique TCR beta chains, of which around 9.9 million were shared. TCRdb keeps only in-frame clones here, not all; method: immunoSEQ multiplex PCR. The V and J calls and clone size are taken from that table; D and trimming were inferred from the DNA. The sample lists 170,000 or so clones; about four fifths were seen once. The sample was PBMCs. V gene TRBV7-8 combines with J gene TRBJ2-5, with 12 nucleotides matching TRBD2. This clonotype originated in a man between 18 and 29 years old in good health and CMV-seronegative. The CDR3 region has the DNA TGTGCCAGCAGCTCGAGACTAGCGGGGGAGCAAGAGACCCAGTACTTC. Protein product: CASSSRLAGEQETQYF.